What follows are 6 T cell receptor beta chains derived from one specimen sequenced in a study of T cell therapy after organ transplantation. No antigen has been assigned to these receptors. The table came from immunoSEQ multiplex PCR; TCRdb's copy has only in-frame clones and leaves some out. The data contain 50,000 or so clones, about 94% of them singletons. Material: CD8+ T cells from blood, obtained before autologous CMV-specific T cell therapy. All receptors come from a human patient who had received a solid organ transplant and had CMV disease.

The V gene is TRBV15, the J gene TRBJ2-2; 8 bases map to TRBD1. J gave up 4 bases and V 0 bases, and 16 bases lay outside the gene matches. Germline V gene lookup returns CDR1 LNHNV and CDR2 YYDKDF (reference sequence). CDR3 length: 20 amino acids. The CDR3 loop is CATSRDSLITGQGITGELFF. The CDR3 DNA is TGTGCCACCAGCAGAGATTCCCTAATAACCGGACAGGGTATCACCGGGGAGCTGTTTTTT. Filled out from reference TRBV15 and TRBJ2-2, the complete variable domain reads DAMVIQNPRYQVTQFGKPVTLSCSQTLNHNVMYWYQQKSSQAPKLLFHYYDKDFNNEADTPDNFQSRRPNTSFCFLDIRSPGLGDTAMYLCATSRDSLITGQGITGELFFGEGSRLTVL.

The chain has TRBV27 and TRBJ2-7; the match to TRBD2 covers 12 bases. The CDR3 totals 18 residues. Germline loops: CDR1 MNHEY, CDR2 SMNVEV (reference sequence). Losses at the gene ends were 4 bases for V and 2 bases for J; bases not matched to a gene: 12. The CDR3 loop is CASSSGLLAGGAPYEQYF. CDR3 bases: TGTGCCAGCAGTTCCGGATTACTAGCGGGAGGCGCCCCCTACGAGCAGTACTTC.

V and J are TRBV9 and TRBJ2-2; the match to TRBD1 covers 10 bases. J was trimmed by 6 bases and V by 4 bases; bases with no gene match: 6. The CDR3 extends over 15 amino acids. Germline CDR1 reads SGDLS; CDR2 reads YYNGEE. CDR3 sequence: CASSTRQGAPGELFF. The CDR3, as DNA: TGTGCCAGCAGCACCAGACAGGGGGCGCCCGGGGAGCTGTTTTTT.

The chain has TRBV11-2 and TRBJ2-7; D unresolved. Trimming left V 0 bases short and J 5 bases short, with 8 bases between. CDR1 and CDR2 from the germline V gene are SGHAT and FQNNGV. This CDR3 has 13 amino acids. Here the CDR3 reads CASSLDIEDEQYF. The CDR3 bases are TGTGCCAGCAGCTTAGATATCGAAGACGAGCAGTACTTC.

The genes are TRBV13 and TRBJ2-2; possibly TRBD2 for D (6 bases). This CDR3 has 16 residues. Germline CDR1 and CDR2: PRHDT and FYEKMQ (reference sequence). V gave up 6 bases and J gave up 7 bases, with 21 bases separating them. The CDR3 loop reads CASSTTGATPSGELFF. CDR3 nucleotide sequence: TGTGCCAGCAGTACCACGGGAGCGACGCCAAGCGGGGAGCTGTTTTTT.

This rearrangement joins TRBV5-6 to TRBJ1-1; D unresolved. Germline CDR1 SGHDT, CDR2 YYEEEE. Trimming took 0 bases from V and 0 from J, leaving 6 bases between them. The CDR3 has 14 residues. Here the CDR3 reads CASSLELVNTEAFF. CDR3 in DNA: TGTGCCAGCAGCTTGGAGTTGGTGAACACTGAAGCTTTCTTT. The whole variable domain, remainder taken from reference TRBV5-6 and TRBJ1-1, is DAGVTQSPTHLIKTRGQQVTLRCSPKSGHDTVSWYQQALGQGPQFIFQYYEEEERQRGNFPDRFSGHQFPNYSSELNVNALLLGDSALYLCASSLELVNTEAFFGQGTRLTVV.